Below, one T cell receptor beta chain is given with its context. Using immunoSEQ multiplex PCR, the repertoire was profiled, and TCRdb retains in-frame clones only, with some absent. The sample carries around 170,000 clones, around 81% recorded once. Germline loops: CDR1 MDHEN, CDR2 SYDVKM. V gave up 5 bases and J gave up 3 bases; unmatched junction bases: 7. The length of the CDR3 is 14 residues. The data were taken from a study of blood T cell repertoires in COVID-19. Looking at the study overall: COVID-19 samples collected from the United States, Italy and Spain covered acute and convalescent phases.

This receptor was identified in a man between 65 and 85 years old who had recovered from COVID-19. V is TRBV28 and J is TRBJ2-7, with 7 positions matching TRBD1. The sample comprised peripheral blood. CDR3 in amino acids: CASSHGQAHYEQYF. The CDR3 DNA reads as TGTGCCAGCAGTCACGGACAGGCCCACTACGAGCAGTACTTC.